The 10 T cell receptor beta chains presented below share a single source sample, sequenced in a study of blood T cells in healthy people across ages. Through a sample-barcoded 5' primer and a J-beta primer mix, a second PCR was run for about 6 to 12 cycles. TCRdb redid the calling of the 5' RACE reads with MiXCR, one entry per CDR3 protein. The sample has around 650,000 distinct CDR3 sequences, 32% seen once. The sequenced sample consisted of blood. These receptors were collected from an elderly woman in good health.

Many counts were recorded for this clonotype. The rearrangement uses TRBV12-5 and TRBJ2-3, with D perhaps TRBD1 (6 bases). The V gene lost 7 bases and the J gene lost 2 bases, with 13 bases spanning the gap. This CDR3 is built from 14 residues. Germline-derived CDR1 and CDR2 are LGHNT and FRNRAP. DNA for the CDR3: TGTGCTAGTGCCAAGGGGACATCCACAGATACGCAGTATTTT. It encodes CASAKGTSTDTQYF.

On this clonotype itself: Just one base apart from a much larger clone, this may be a read error. The chain recombines TRBV4-3 with TRBJ2-7; D is possibly TRBD2 (5 bases). This CDR3 is 15 amino acids long. From germline, CDR1 is LGHNA and CDR2 YSLEER. As DNA, the CDR3 is TGCGCCGGCAGCCAAGATCGGGCAAGTAGCGACGAGCAGTACTTC. Translated, it gives CAGSQDRASSDEQYF.

The chain employs TRBV30 and TRBJ2-5; D not certain. V shed 3 bases and J shed 0 bases, with 20 bases lying between them. There are 17 residues in the CDR3. The germline gives CDR1 GTSNPN, CDR2 SVGIG (reference sequence). The CDR3 loop reads CAWRGPIGGVYQETQYF. The CDR3 nucleotides are TGTGCCTGGAGGGGCCCAATCGGCGGAGTGTACCAAGAGACCCAGTACTTC.

This clonotype occurred many times. The chain carries TRBV7-2 and TRBJ2-7, with D unclear. CDR3 size: 13 residues. In germline, CDR1 is SGHTA, CDR2 FQGNSA. Trimming removed 1 base from V and 3 bases from J, with 7 bases in between. This chain's CDR3 is CASSLDRLYEQYF. The CDR3, as DNA: TGTGCCAGCAGCTTAGACAGACTCTACGAGCAGTACTTC.

This clonotype came up many times. The chain uses TRBV7-2 and TRBJ2-5; D ambiguous. The length of the CDR3 is 16 residues. Trimming took off 1 base at V and 3 bases at J, with 15 bases between the two ends. Germline-derived CDR1 and CDR2 are SGHTA and FQGNSA. The CDR3 spells CASSLGYLEKKETQYF. The CDR3 DNA reads TGTGCCAGCAGCTTAGGGTATCTGGAGAAGAAAGAGACCCAGTACTTC.

About this clonotype: Being one base from a much bigger clone, this may be a read error. The chain recombines TRBV29-1 with TRBJ2-6; 12 nucleotides align to TRBD1. CDR1 is SQVTM and CDR2 is ANQGSEA in the germline V gene. The CDR3 spans 19 residues. Here the CDR3 reads CSVEGTGGFLISGANVRTF. The DNA of the CDR3 is TGCAGCGTTGAGGGGACAGGGGGCTTTTTGATCTCTGGGGCCAACGTCCGGACTTTC.

Notes on this clonotype: A much larger clone lies one base from this, so it may be a read error. The chain employs TRBV5-5 and TRBJ1-2; no definite D call. CDR3 length: 14 residues. The germline V gene encodes CDR1 SGHKS and CDR2 YYEKEE (reference sequence). The CDR3 sequence is CAGSPLEGGAGYTF. The CDR3 bases are TGTGCCGGCAGCCCCCTCGAGGGAGGTGCTGGCTACACCTTC. Supplemented by reference TRBV5-5 and TRBJ1-2, the full variable domain reads DAGVTQSPTHLIKTRGQQVTLRCSPISGHKSVSWYQQVLGQGPQFIFQYYEKEERGRGNFPDRFSARQFPNYSSELNVNALLLGDSALYLCAGSPLEGGAGYTFGSGTRLTVV.

This clonotype appeared many times. V usage is TRBV16 and J usage is TRBJ1-2; TRBD1 is a possible D gene (5 bases). The length of the CDR3 is 12 residues. Germline CDR1 reads KGHSY; CDR2 reads FQNENV. The V end was cut by 0 bases, the J end by 7 bases, with 6 bases between. CDR3 bases: TGTGCCAGCAGCCAATCGAGGGGTGGCTACACCTTC. The encoded protein is CASSQSRGGYTF.

This sequence joins TRBV20-1 and TRBJ2-3; D is possibly TRBD1 or TRBD2 (6 bases each). CDR3 length: 16 residues. The germline gives CDR1 DFQATT, CDR2 SNEGSKA (reference sequence). V shed 0 bases and J shed 0 bases, with 13 bases lying between them. The DNA for the CDR3 is TGCAGTGCTAGAGATCTCGGCGGGACAAGCACAGATACGCAGTATTTT. Translated, it gives CSARDLGGTSTDTQYF.

The table lists this clonotype with a few counts. This sequence may be a read error, since a much larger clone differs from it by one base. J is TRBJ2-7 and V is TRBV12-3 or TRBV12-4; 8 bases match TRBD2. Trimming took 6 bases from V and 2 from J; bases not matched to a gene: 3. CDR3 size: 13 residues. The CDR3 DNA is TGTGCCAGCAGGGGGGGACTAGCCTACGAGCAGTACTTC. As protein: CASRGGLAYEQYF.